The 9 T cell receptor beta chains in this list originate from one sample, sequenced in a study of blood T cell repertoires in COVID-19. Produced via immunoSEQ multiplex PCR; TCRdb's table is partial and in-frame only. The sample lists roughly 180,000 clones; approximately 81% were seen once. Specimen: peripheral blood. The receptors derive from a woman between 50 and 59 years old with COVID-19, enrolled during active disease.

The chain employs TRBV5-6 and TRBJ1-5; 7 bases line up with TRBD1. The trim removed 4 bases at V and 4 bases at J, leaving 5 bases unmatched. Germline values: CDR1 SGHDT, CDR2 YYEEEE. This CDR3 has 14 amino acids. CDR3 nucleotide sequence: TGTGCCAGCAGCCCGGGGACAGTAAATCAGCCCCAGCATTTT. Translated, it gives CASSPGTVNQPQHF.

This chain links TRBV7-9 with TRBJ1-2; 8 bases match TRBD1. V lost 5 bases, J lost 9 bases, and 14 bases stayed unmatched. From germline, CDR1 is SEHNR and CDR2 FQNEAQ (reference sequence). The CDR3 is made up of 15 amino acids. CDR3 sequence: CASSPPGQATESYTF. CDR3 coding DNA: TGTGCCAGCAGCCCGCCGGGACAGGCTACTGAAAGCTACACCTTC.

V gene TRBV9 combines with J gene TRBJ2-7; TRBD1 matches at 7 bases. The CDR3 has 12 amino acids. With V trimmed by 7 bases and J by 2 bases, 3 bases remained unmatched. CDR1 and CDR2 (germline): SGDLS, YYNGEE. The DNA for the CDR3 is TGTGCCAGCGGGACAGACCCCTACGAGCAGTACTTC. Its translation: CASGTDPYEQYF.

The chain combines TRBV30 with TRBJ2-2, with D possibly TRBD1 on 6 matching bases. This CDR3 is built from 13 residues. Trimming cost V 7 bases and J 6 bases, with 15 bases left between them. Germline lookup yields CDR1 GTSNPN and CDR2 SVGIG (reference sequence). CDR3 bases: TGTGCCTTAAACAGGGTATTAGCCGGGGAGCTGTTTTTT. Its translation: CALNRVLAGELFF. The variable domain in full, completed from reference TRBV30 and TRBJ2-2, reads SQTIHQWPATLVQPVGSPLSLECTVEGTSNPNLYWYRQAAGRGLQLLFYSVGIGQISSEVPQNLSASRPQDRQFILSSKKLLLSDSGFYLCALNRVLAGELFFGEGSRLTVL.

This clone turned up a few times. The chain couples TRBV15 to TRBJ1-4; no definite D call. The CDR3 extends over 13 amino acids. Germline V gene lookup returns CDR1 LNHNV and CDR2 YYDKDF (reference sequence). Deletions cut 4 bases from V and 7 bases from J, with 10 bases between. The CDR3 loop reads CATSTGIVEKLFF. The DNA of the CDR3 is TGTGCCACCAGCACAGGTATCGTTGAAAAACTGTTTTTT. Full variable domain (missing parts from reference TRBV15 and TRBJ1-4): DAMVIQNPRYQVTQFGKPVTLSCSQTLNHNVMYWYQQKSSQAPKLLFHYYDKDFNNEADTPDNFQSRRPNTSFCFLDIRSPGLGDTAMYLCATSTGIVEKLFFGSGTQLSVL.

The chain carries TRBV28 and TRBJ2-2; 7 nucleotides align to TRBD1. Trimming cost V 5 bases and J 4 bases; bases outside gene matches: 7. Germline CDR1 and CDR2: MDHEN and SYDVKM. The CDR3 has 15 amino acids. CDR3: CASSLGTDRTGELFF. For the CDR3, the DNA is TGTGCCAGCAGTCTCGGGACAGACCGCACCGGGGAGCTGTTTTTT.

A remark on this clone: The sample holds other DNA sequences that translate to the same CDR3. Here the CDR3 DNA reads TGTGCCAGTAGTATAGTGACGGGGGAGCAGTACTTC. It specifies CASSIVTGEQYF. V and J are TRBV19 and TRBJ2-7, with D possibly matching TRBD2 (5 bases). Germline CDR1 reads LNHDA; CDR2 reads SQIVND (reference sequence). This CDR3 is 12 amino acids long. Trimming pared 1 base from V and 7 bases from J, leaving 8 bases between.

The chain has TRBV7-9 and TRBJ1-6, with D perhaps matching TRBD1 (6 bases). Germline V gene lookup returns CDR1 SEHNR and CDR2 FQNEAQ (reference sequence). The V end was cut by 4 bases, the J end by 9 bases, with 13 bases between. The CDR3 consists of 14 residues. The CDR3 DNA follows: TGTGCCAGCAGCTCCTCGACAGGACGTTCACCCCTCCACTTT. Amino acids: CASSSSTGRSPLHF.

V usage is TRBV24-1 and J usage is TRBJ2-1; 7 bases are a match to TRBD2. The junction had 6 bases not matched to a gene; V was cut back by 6 bases and J by 11 bases. Germline-derived CDR1 and CDR2 are KGHDR and SFDVKD. The CDR3 length is 12 residues. The CDR3 region is CATSPPGGQQFF. CDR3 nucleotide sequence: TGTGCCACCAGTCCGCCGGGGGGTCAGCAGTTCTTC.